This is a list of T cell receptor beta chains from one sample in a study of cytotoxic CD8 clonotypes in ibrutinib-treated CLL. Generated by immunoSEQ multiplex PCR, the TCRdb table keeps only in-frame clones and is missing some. The repertoire has 150,000 or so clones, 70% to 90% of them found once; the top ten carry roughly 7.6%. The sample was PBMCs, taken after 36 months of ibrutinib treatment. These receptor sequences come from a human donor with chronic lymphocytic leukemia. Each CDR3 is given with its conserved first and last residue. Clone size is not always given. Where it is, it says once, few, many or a class for expanded clones.

- | TRBV28 | CASSLLGGELFF
once | TRBV27 | CASSGTSGTTEQFF
- | TRBV5-5 | CASSSQTGWTEAFF
- | TRBV23-1 | CASRPGQEIDTQYF
- | TRBV10-3 | CATTGGRETQYF
few | TRBV4-1 | CASSQAGDRPYGYTF
- | TRBV6-1 | CASKLLREYNEQFF
- | TRBV27 | CASSSPGGSGNSYEQYF
few | TRBV19 | CASSITPQTEAFF
- | TRBV10-3 | CAISEWGQRNQPQHF
- | TRBV5-8 | CASSRGTSGASDTQYF
- | TRBV6-5 | CASKDQETQYF